These 16 T cell receptor beta chains were all obtained from the same sample, sequenced in a study of T cell responses to AZD1222 COVID-19 vaccine. Data came from immunoSEQ multiplex PCR; TCRdb stores just in-frame clones and leaves some out. The sample has about 180,000 clones, around 88% seen once; the top ten hold approximately 0.49%. The sample consisted of peripheral blood, taken on day 0 of AZD1222 vaccination. These receptors were taken from an adult in good health.

This sequence joins TRBV9 and TRBJ1-4; D not resolved. Germline CDR1 SGDLS, CDR2 YYNGEE. CDR3 length: 18 residues. V lost 0 bases to trimming and J lost 5 bases, with 20 bases between them. For the CDR3, the DNA is TGTGCCAGCAGCGTAGGATCTACGGTGGGCAGGCGAAATGAAAAACTGTTTTTT. This codes for CASSVGSTVGRRNEKLFF.

The CDR3 sequence: CSVDEVLNGYTF. The DNA of the CDR3 is TGCAGCGTTGATGAAGTCCTGAATGGCTACACCTTC. J is TRBJ1-2 and V is TRBV29-1; D is undetermined. Germline-derived CDR1 and CDR2 are SQVTM and ANQGSEA. This CDR3 region has 12 residues. Trimming pared 3 bases from V and 6 bases from J, leaving 11 bases between.

The chain couples TRBV7-2 to TRBJ1-2; D not resolved. Germline CDR1 reads SGHTA; CDR2 reads FQGNSA. The CDR3 is 14 amino acids. The V gene lost 6 bases and the J gene lost 8 bases, with 19 bases spanning the gap. CDR3 bases: TGTGCCAGCAGGCCAAACCCCGGGCTGTGGGGCTACACCTTC. Protein sequence: CASRPNPGLWGYTF.

The gene calls are TRBV7-2 and TRBJ1-4; 9 bases are a match to TRBD1. The germline V gene has CDR1 SGHTA and CDR2 FQGNSA. V gave up 5 bases and J gave up 6 bases; unmatched junction bases: 4. There are 14 residues in the CDR3. The DNA of the CDR3 is TGTGCCAGCAGCCGGGACAGGGCAGATGAAAAACTGTTTTTT. It codes for CASSRDRADEKLFF.

CDR3 in amino acids: CAWSIIGTEAFF. The CDR3 nucleotides are TGTGCCTGGAGTATCATAGGGACTGAAGCTTTCTTT. The chain has TRBV30 and TRBJ1-1; D remains ambiguous. Trimming pared 2 bases from V and 5 bases from J, leaving 9 bases between. This CDR3 spans 12 amino acids. Germline CDR1 and CDR2: GTSNPN and SVGIG (reference sequence).

This chain links TRBV6-1 with TRBJ2-6, with TRBD1 matching over 7 bases. V shed 4 bases and J 9 bases; nucleotides not matched to a gene: 12. Germline values: CDR1 MNHNS, CDR2 SASEGT. CDR3 length: 16 amino acids. CDR3 nucleotides: TGTGCCAGCAGTGCCTCTGGGACAGCCGGATTCAACGTCCTGACTTTC. Encoded protein: CASSASGTAGFNVLTF.

The chain links TRBV28 to TRBJ2-2; TRBD1 matches 10 bases. This CDR3 contains 16 residues. V shed 5 bases and J 6 bases; nucleotides not matched to a gene: 9. Germline CDR1 and CDR2: MDHEN and SYDVKM. The CDR3 here is CASSVRTGGSAGELFF. Here the CDR3 DNA reads TGTGCCAGCAGTGTACGGACAGGGGGTTCCGCCGGGGAGCTGTTTTTT.

This clone was counted a few times. CDR3 region: CASSYSPRSYEQYF. The DNA of the CDR3 is TGTGCCAGCAGTTACTCGCCTAGATCCTACGAGCAGTACTTC. This chain uses TRBV6-2 or TRBV6-3 with TRBJ2-7; D is uncertain. V was trimmed by 0 bases and J by 1 base, leaving 7 bases between them. The CDR3 sequence is 14 residues long. Germline loops: CDR1 MNHEY, CDR2 SVGEGT.

The chain carries TRBV3-1 (or the pseudogene TRBV3-2) and TRBJ2-3, with D tentatively TRBD1 (5 bases). V was clipped by 0 bases and J by 3 bases, with 16 bases between them. The CDR3 extends over 17 amino acids. Germline loops: CDR1 LGHDT, CDR2 YNNKEL (reference sequence). DNA of the CDR3: TGTGCCAGCAGCCAAGAGTGGCAGGGCAGGGCGACAGATACGCAGTATTTT. It translates to CASSQEWQGRATDTQYF.

This chain connects TRBV5-4 to TRBJ2-1; 8 positions agree with TRBD2. The ends lost 4 bases at V and 0 bases at J; junction bases unmatched: 6. This CDR3 region has 16 residues. In germline, CDR1 is SGHNT, CDR2 YYREEE (reference sequence). The DNA for the CDR3 is TGTGCCAGCAGCCTCGGAAGCGGGAGCTCCTACAATGAGCAGTTCTTC. Its translation: CASSLGSGSSYNEQFF.

The chain employs TRBV7-3 and TRBJ1-6; TRBD1 matches at 8 bases. The CDR3 is made up of 13 amino acids. The germline CDR1 and CDR2 sequences are SGHTA and FQGTGA. With V trimmed by 5 bases and J by 8 bases, 2 bases remained unmatched. The CDR3 coding sequence is TGTGCCAGCAGCGCGGACAGGGATTCACCCCTCCACTTT. Amino acids: CASSADRDSPLHF. Complete variable domain (other parts from reference TRBV7-3 and TRBJ1-6): GAGVSQTPSNKVTEKGKYVELRCDPISGHTALYWYRQSLGQGPEFLIYFQGTGAADDSGLPNDRFFAVRPEGSVSTLKIQRTERGDSAVYLCASSADRDSPLHFGNGTRLTVT.

This chain connects TRBV30 to TRBJ1-5; a weak D match, TRBD1 (6 bases). This CDR3 spans 13 amino acids. Germline values: CDR1 GTSNPN, CDR2 SVGIG (reference sequence). The germline V and J ends were trimmed by 3 bases and 4 bases, with 10 bases remaining between them. The CDR3 spells CAWSGQPNQPQHF. CDR3 DNA sequence: TGTGCCTGGAGCGGACAGCCGAATCAGCCCCAGCATTTT.

V gene TRBV11-2 combines with J gene TRBJ2-1; D may be TRBD2 (5 bases). Per germline, CDR1 SGHAT and CDR2 FQNNGV. The ends were cut back, 5 bases at V and 8 bases at J, with 22 bases in the middle. The CDR3 spans 16 residues. CDR3 sequence: CASSPRGGRLRDEQFF. The CDR3 nucleotides read TGTGCCAGCAGCCCCCGTGGTGGCCGCCTGAGGGATGAGCAGTTCTTC.

The gene calls are TRBV18 and TRBJ1-6, with D hard to call. Germline loops: CDR1 KGHSH, CDR2 LQKENI. This CDR3 has 15 residues. V shed 2 bases and J shed 4 bases, with 9 bases lying between them. CDR3 DNA: TGTGCCAGCTCACCAGGGGTGTCGTATAATTCACCCCTCCACTTT. It encodes CASSPGVSYNSPLHF.

The gene calls are TRBV11-3 and TRBJ2-7; the D gene is possibly TRBD2 (6 bases). The V and J ends lost 4 bases and 1 base respectively, with 11 bases between them. The CDR3 consists of 14 residues. Germline loops: CDR1 SGHNT, CDR2 YENEEA. The CDR3 sequence is CASSSHSGSYEQYF. The CDR3 DNA follows: TGTGCCAGCAGCTCCCACAGCGGGTCCTACGAGCAGTACTTC.

The chain employs TRBV6-5 and TRBJ1-1; possibly TRBD1 for D (6 bases). The V gene's germline CDR1 is MNHEY and CDR2 SVGAGI. This CDR3 is built from 14 residues. V shed 5 bases and J shed 3 bases, with 13 bases lying between them. CDR3 bases: TGTGCCAGCAGTACCAGGGGAGGGGACACTGAAGCTTTCTTT. Translated, it gives CASSTRGGDTEAFF.